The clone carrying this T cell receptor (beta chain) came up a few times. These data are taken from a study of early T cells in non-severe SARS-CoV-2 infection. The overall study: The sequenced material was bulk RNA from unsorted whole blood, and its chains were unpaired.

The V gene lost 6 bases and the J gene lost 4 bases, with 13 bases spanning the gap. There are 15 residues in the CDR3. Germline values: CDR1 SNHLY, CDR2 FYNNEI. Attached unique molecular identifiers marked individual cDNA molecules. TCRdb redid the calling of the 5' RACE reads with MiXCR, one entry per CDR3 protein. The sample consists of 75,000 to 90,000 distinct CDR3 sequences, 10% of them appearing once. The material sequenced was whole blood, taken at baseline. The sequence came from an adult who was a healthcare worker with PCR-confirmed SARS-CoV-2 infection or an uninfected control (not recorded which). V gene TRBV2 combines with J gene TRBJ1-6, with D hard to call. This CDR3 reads CASSQQSGYNSPLHF. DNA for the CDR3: TGTGCCAGCAGCCAGCAATCGGGATATAATTCACCCCTCCACTTT.